This T cell receptor (beta chain) was captured in a study of blood T cell repertoires in COVID-19. Looking at the study overall: PBMCs, B-cell-depleted T cells, or T cells were the source of the cDNA or gDNA that made up the material.

On this clone itself: The same CDR3 is also encoded by other DNA sequences in this sample.

Assay: immunoSEQ multiplex PCR; the TCRdb copy retains only in-frame clones and omits some. The sample lists some 220,000 clones, about four fifths occurring once. The V and J ends lost 6 bases and 5 bases, in that order; junction bases with no gene match: 5. The germline gives CDR1 LGHDT, CDR2 YNNKEL (reference sequence). The length of the CDR3 is 14 residues. This rearrangement joins TRBV3-1 (or the pseudogene TRBV3-2) to TRBJ2-7, with TRBD2 matching 12 bases. The sequence was obtained from a man aged 50 or older with acute or convalescent COVID-19. Sample: peripheral blood. This chain's CDR3 is CASSQLAGGHEQYF. CDR3 nucleotide sequence: TGTGCCAGCAGTCAACTAGCGGGAGGCCACGAGCAGTACTTC.